These 10 T cell receptor beta chains were sequenced from one sample in a study of control samples from healthy donors and cancer patients. TCRdb keeps only in-frame clones here, not all; method: immunoSEQ multiplex PCR. In the table there are about 150,000 clones, more than 85% of which are singletons. The specimen sequenced was blood. Source of these receptors: a woman between 35 and 50 years old in good health.

This chain connects TRBV2 to TRBJ1-5; D unresolved. Trimming pared 0 bases from V and 3 bases from J, leaving 9 bases between. The germline V gene has CDR1 SNHLY and CDR2 FYNNEI. The CDR3 has 15 residues. CDR3 nucleotides: TGTGCCAGCAGTGAAGCGGACGGATTCAATCAGCCCCAGCATTTT. Its protein is CASSEADGFNQPQHF.

J is TRBJ1-2 and V is TRBV13; D is perhaps TRBD1 (5 bases). The germline V and J ends were trimmed by 6 bases and 0 bases, with 11 bases remaining between them. The CDR3 runs 14 residues. Germline CDR1 is PRHDT and CDR2 is FYEKMQ (reference sequence). The CDR3 loop reads CASRLQVSNYGYTF. The CDR3, as DNA: TGTGCCAGCAGGTTACAGGTGTCTAACTATGGCTACACCTTC.

CDR3 in DNA: TGTGCCAGCAGTGCTTCCCCTGACCCCGTGAGCGGAGAGCAGTACTTC. Amino acid sequence: CASSASPDPVSGEQYF. This chain uses TRBV11-2 with TRBJ2-7; D perhaps matches TRBD2 (5 bases). Germline CDR1 and CDR2: SGHAT and FQNNGV. V lost 6 bases and J lost 7, with 25 bases in between. The CDR3 is made up of 16 amino acids.

V usage is TRBV10-3 and J usage is TRBJ1-1, with D unresolved. The V and J ends lost 5 bases and 0 bases respectively, with 10 bases between them. Germline CDR1 and CDR2: ENHRY and SYGVKD. CDR3 length: 14 amino acids. The CDR3 sequence: CAISNGDVNTEAFF. CDR3 DNA sequence: TGTGCCATCAGTAACGGGGATGTGAACACTGAAGCTTTCTTT.

For this clone: Other DNA sequences within the sample encode an identical CDR3. The rearrangement links TRBV5-1 to TRBJ2-1; 8 bases are shared with TRBD1. With 4 bases clipped from V and 1 base from J, the junction kept 4 bases outside the gene matches. Per germline, CDR1 SGHRS and CDR2 YFSETQ. The CDR3 covers 15 residues. The CDR3 DNA is TGCGCCAGCAGCCCCGGGACAGGTTCCTACAATGAGCAGTTCTTC. This encodes CASSPGTGSYNEQFF. The full variable domain, in which reference TRBV5-1 and TRBJ2-1 provide the parts outside the CDR3, is KAGVTQTPRYLIKTRGQQVTLSCSPISGHRSVSWYQQTPGQGLQFLFEYFSETQRNKGNFPGRFSGRQFSNSRSEMNVSTLELGDSALYLCASSPGTGSYNEQFFGPGTRLTVL.

The V gene is TRBV2, the J gene TRBJ1-2; 9 bases match TRBD1. There are 12 residues in the CDR3. From germline, CDR1 is SNHLY and CDR2 FYNNEI. The V gene end was trimmed by 6 bases and the J gene end by 8 bases; junction bases not matched to a gene: 4. This chain's CDR3 is CASRDRGHGYTF. In DNA, the CDR3 is TGTGCCAGCAGGGACAGGGGCCACGGCTACACCTTC.

The rearrangement uses TRBV18 and TRBJ2-7; 7 bases map to TRBD1. There are 19 residues in the CDR3. CDR1 is KGHSH and CDR2 is LQKENI in the germline V gene. Losses at the gene ends were 3 bases for V and 0 bases for J; bases not matched to a gene: 17. The DNA of the CDR3 is TGTGCCAGCTCACCGCCTTTGGACAGGAGTAATGCAACCTCCTACGAGCAGTACTTC. Its protein is CASSPPLDRSNATSYEQYF.

The J gene is TRBJ2-1, the V gene TRBV10-2, with 12 bases lining up with TRBD2. This CDR3 has 15 residues. J lost 6 bases, V lost 3 bases, and 3 bases had no gene match. Germline V gene data show CDR1 as WSHSY and CDR2 as SAAADI. The CDR3 nucleotides are TGCGCCAGCAGTGACCTAGCGGGGGGGCGCAATGAGCAGTTCTTC. Its translation is CASSDLAGGRNEQFF.

The chain couples TRBV2 to TRBJ2-7; TRBD1 agrees at 7 bases. After removal of 4 bases from V and 3 bases from J, the junction contained 9 bases not matched to a gene. The CDR3 is 15 amino acids. Looked up from germline, CDR1 is SNHLY and CDR2 is FYNNEI. The CDR3 region is CASSVRLDRVYEQYF. The CDR3 coding sequence is TGTGCCAGCAGTGTTAGACTTGACAGGGTCTACGAGCAGTACTTC.

This clone was found a few times. The chain links TRBV7-9 to TRBJ2-7, with D hard to call. The V gene lost 6 bases and the J gene lost 4 bases, with 10 bases spanning the gap. Germline loops: CDR1 SEHNR, CDR2 FQNEAQ (reference sequence). This CDR3 region has 12 residues. DNA of the CDR3: TGTGCCAGCAGTCACGGTCTGTACGAGCAGTACTTC. Translation gives CASSHGLYEQYF. Drawing the rest from reference TRBV7-9 and TRBJ2-7, the complete variable domain is DTGVSQNPRHKITKRGQNVTFRCDPISEHNRLYWYRQTLGQGPEFLTYFQNEAQLEKSRLLSDRFSAERPKGSFSTLEIQRTEQGDSAMYLCASSHGLYEQYFGPGTRLTVT.